The 17 T cell receptor beta chains below all came from one sample that was sequenced in a study of monozygotic twins with inflammatory bowel disease. Reprocessing the 5' RACE reads, TCRdb reports a single entry for every CDR3 protein and omits DNA. Its listing shows some 83,000 distinct CDR3 sequences. What was sequenced was blood. These receptor sequences come from a human donor with ulcerative colitis or Crohn's disease, or a healthy co-twin of an affected twin (not recorded which).

This sequence joins TRBV7-9 and TRBJ2-1; TCRdb's D call of TRBD1 is untestable without DNA. This CDR3 is built from 12 residues. Per germline, CDR1 SEHNR and CDR2 FQNEAQ (reference sequence). CDR3 amino acids: CASSLVGTEQFF.

The CDR3 protein is CSARETMKPQHF. The V and J genes are TRBV20-1 and TRBJ1-5. This CDR3 spans 12 amino acids. Germline V gene lookup returns CDR1 DFQATT and CDR2 SNEGSKA (reference sequence).

V is TRBV5-1 and J is TRBJ1-1; TCRdb picks TRBD1, but there is no DNA to check that call. The CDR3 extends over 13 amino acids. CDR1 and CDR2 (germline): SGHRS, YFSETQ. The CDR3: CASTSRGQGEAFF.

This chain uses TRBV11-2 with TRBJ2-5; TCRdb selects TRBD2, and the lack of DNA leaves this call unchecked. The germline CDR1 and CDR2 sequences are SGHAT and FQNNGV. The CDR3 totals 16 residues. The CDR3 reads CASSLVPAGGQETQYF.

The chain combines TRBV24-1 with TRBJ2-3. This CDR3 has 16 residues. Germline CDR1 KGHDR, CDR2 SFDVKD. The CDR3: CATSDLQGASTDTQYF.

The rearrangement uses TRBV7-9 and TRBJ2-7. The CDR3 consists of 16 residues. Germline CDR1 and CDR2: SEHNR and FQNEAQ (reference sequence). The CDR3 loop reads CASSNAPVGTPYEQYF.

The rearrangement joins TRBV18 to TRBJ2-1. CDR3 length: 13 residues. Looked up from germline, CDR1 is KGHSH and CDR2 is LQKENI. CDR3 loop: CASSYDTYNEQFF.

The rearrangement links TRBV6-1 to TRBJ2-5. Germline V gene data show CDR1 as MNHNS and CDR2 as SASEGT. CDR3 length: 14 amino acids. CDR3 amino acids: CASSGFQVLQTQYF.

The genes are TRBV6-1 and TRBJ1-2; TCRdb lists TRBD1, though no DNA is available to test this call. CDR1 and CDR2 from the germline V gene are MNHNS and SASEGT. CDR3 length: 14 residues. The CDR3 here is CASSEPDSLYGYTF.

The rearrangement uses TRBV7-2 and TRBJ2-5; the D call from TCRdb, TRBD2, cannot be confirmed without DNA. Germline CDR1 and CDR2: SGHTA and FQGNSA. The CDR3 sequence is 16 residues long. This chain's CDR3 is CASSLGLAGEQETQYF.

CDR3 loop: CASSPPVRVEGYTF. The chain carries TRBV7-2 and TRBJ1-2. The germline gives CDR1 SGHTA, CDR2 FQGNSA. The CDR3 loop spans 14 amino acids.

The V call is TRBV6-4, the J call TRBJ2-2; the D gene TCRdb calls, TRBD2, cannot be checked with no DNA. CDR1 and CDR2 from the germline V gene are MRHNA and SNTAGT. The CDR3 loop spans 19 amino acids. CDR3 sequence: CASSPFGLAGASNTGELFF.

This rearrangement joins TRBV27 to TRBJ2-3; the D call from TCRdb, TRBD1, cannot be confirmed without DNA. Per germline, CDR1 MNHEY and CDR2 SMNVEV (reference sequence). This CDR3 is 16 amino acids long. CDR3 sequence: CASSPLPGEDRDTQYF.

V usage is TRBV4-1 and J usage is TRBJ2-7. The length of the CDR3 is 15 residues. Germline values: CDR1 MGHRA, CDR2 YSYEKL. The CDR3 loop is CASSQPASEVYEQYF.

The chain employs TRBV5-1 and TRBJ1-5; the D call of TRBD1 rests on TCRdb alone, since no DNA is present to check it. Germline values: CDR1 SGHRS, CDR2 YFSETQ. This CDR3 contains 15 residues. The CDR3 here is CASSLVTGDDQPQHF.

V gene TRBV5-1 combines with J gene TRBJ2-3; no DNA is available, so the TRBD2 call from TCRdb remains unchecked. There are 16 residues in the CDR3. CDR1 and CDR2 from the germline V gene are SGHRS and YFSETQ. The CDR3 is CASSLGDFINVDTQYF.

The V gene is TRBV6-5, the J gene TRBJ1-2. Per germline, CDR1 MNHEY and CDR2 SVGAGI. CDR3 length: 11 residues. CDR3 protein: CASSQKGGYTF.